This TCR beta chain is from a study of regulatory T cells in long-lasting Graves disease. Broader study findings: Exclusively peripheral blood, rather than thyroid tissue, was studied. Patients with persistent Graves' had lower TCR diversity than newly diagnosed patients.

In germline, CDR1 is MDHEN, CDR2 SYDVKM. V lost 7 bases to trimming and J lost 8 bases; unmatched junction nucleotides: 10. The CDR3 contains 13 residues. Time point indicated: persistent/refractory GD, antithyroid drugs over 5 years with positive TRAb. PBMC RNA served as the TCR library source. All patients originated from an endocrinology department located in Xi'an, China. A peripheral blood sample, roughly 9.8 milliliters in volume, was drawn into EDTA tubes. This clonotype was counted ten times or more. The antigen is not known. CDR3-region Arm-PCR and iRepertoire HTBI primers produced the TCR beta libraries. TCRdb re-called the multiplex PCR reads with MiXCR, one entry per CDR3 protein. Altogether around 460,000 distinct CDR3 sequences are present, roughly 23% being singletons, with the ten largest covering roughly 14%.

V gene TRBV28 combines with J gene TRBJ1-1, with 7 bases lining up with TRBD1. The material sequenced was peripheral blood mononuclear cells (PBMCs), taken when the disease was refractory, from a patient treated with antithyroid drugs. The TCR was taken from a female donor with Graves disease. In DNA form, the CDR3 reads TGTGCCAGCAAAGGACAGGTCACTCAGGAAGCTTTCTTT. Translating it yields CASKGQVTQEAFF.